The 18 T cell receptor beta chains in this list originate from one sample, sequenced in a study of beta chain features in type 1 diabetes. Investigators reverse transcribed all isolated RNA, so they sequenced expressed TCRB transcripts. Assay: immunoSEQ multiplex PCR; the TCRdb copy retains only in-frame clones and omits some. The repertoire consists of hundreds of thousands of clones, with about 15% occurring once and the leading ten covering less than 0.04%. Material for sequencing was naive CD4+ T cells from blood. The receptors were gathered from a man younger than 45 in good health.

This chain joins TRBV4-2 and TRBJ2-3, with 10 positions matching TRBD2. Germline V lookup: CDR1 LGHNA, CDR2 YNFKEQ. Trimming at V came to 3 bases and at J to 2 bases, leaving 8 bases not matched to a gene. The CDR3 has 17 amino acids. CDR3 DNA: TGTGCCAGCAGCCAGGATCTACTAGCGGGATCCACAGATACGCAGTATTTT. Translating gives CASSQDLLAGSTDTQYF.

In this sample, this clone turned up a few times. This sequence joins TRBV7-2 and TRBJ2-5; 7 bases map to TRBD2. J gave up 4 bases and V 6 bases, and 14 bases lay outside the gene matches. Germline CDR1 is SGHTA and CDR2 is FQGNSA. CDR3 size: 16 residues. The CDR3 spells CASRLIAGWRGETQYF. The CDR3, as DNA: TGTGCCAGCAGACTAATAGCGGGTTGGCGGGGAGAGACCCAGTACTTC.

This clone has just a few counts. The CDR3 sequence: CASSLMQGANEQFF. In nucleotides, the CDR3 is TGTGCCAGCAGCCTTATGCAGGGGGCAAATGAGCAGTTCTTC. The J gene is TRBJ2-1, the V gene TRBV7-2; the match to TRBD1 covers 8 bases. With 5 bases clipped from V and 7 bases from J, the junction kept 7 bases outside the gene matches. Per germline, CDR1 SGHTA and CDR2 FQGNSA. The CDR3 loop spans 14 amino acids.

There are many counts of this clone. This chain connects TRBV14 to TRBJ2-1; D is ambiguous. The CDR3 runs 15 residues. V lost 1 base and J 8 bases, leaving 15 bases between the germline ends. Germline lookup yields CDR1 SGHDN and CDR2 FVKESK. CDR3 in amino acids: CASSQGRYWKDEQFF. Written as DNA, the CDR3 is TGTGCCAGCAGCCAAGGGCGCTATTGGAAGGATGAGCAGTTCTTC.

This clone was recorded a few times. This chain links TRBV13 with TRBJ2-2; no clear D. Trimming cost V 6 bases and J 6 bases, with 5 bases left between them. This CDR3 has 11 amino acids. Germline lookup yields CDR1 PRHDT and CDR2 FYEKMQ (reference sequence). The DNA for the CDR3 is TGTGCCAGCAGTGGGGCCGGGGAGCTGTTTTTT. It specifies CASSGAGELFF.

This clone turned up a few times. The V gene is TRBV5-4, the J gene TRBJ2-1; D ambiguous. Trimming took 0 bases from V and 9 from J, leaving 13 bases between them. The CDR3 runs 14 residues. Germline CDR1 reads SGHNT; CDR2 reads YYREEE (reference sequence). The CDR3 spells CASSLVGTGVEQFF. DNA of the CDR3: TGTGCCAGCAGCTTGGTTGGAACTGGCGTTGAGCAGTTCTTC.

This CDR3 is CASSQPPKTGENEKLFF. The CDR3 coding sequence is TGCGCCAGCAGTCAGCCCCCTAAGACAGGGGAGAATGAAAAACTGTTTTTT. J is TRBJ1-4 and V is TRBV23-1; the match to TRBD1 covers 8 bases. TRBV23-1 qualifies as an ORF whose function is uncertain. The length of the CDR3 is 17 residues. V trimming: 3 bases; J trimming: 5 bases; junction bases outside the gene matches: 11.

This chain uses TRBV7-2 with TRBJ2-2; D perhaps matches TRBD1 (6 bases). The CDR3 is 16 residues long. Trimming left V 5 bases short and J 4 bases short, with 17 bases between. Germline assignment: CDR1 SGHTA and CDR2 FQGNSA. In DNA form, the CDR3 reads TGTGCCAGCAGCCTTACCAGGACAGCGAGCACCGGGGAGCTGTTTTTT. Translation: CASSLTRTASTGELFF.

This clone has just a few counts. This sample also contains other DNA sequences that code for the same CDR3. The gene calls are TRBV10-3 and TRBJ2-5, with D perhaps matching TRBD2 (6 bases). The germline V and J ends were trimmed by 0 bases and 1 base, with 6 bases remaining between them. This CDR3 region has 14 residues. Germline V gene data show CDR1 as ENHRY and CDR2 as SYGVKD. Here the CDR3 reads CAISESGGQETQYF. The DNA of the CDR3 is TGTGCCATCAGTGAGTCGGGGGGCCAAGAGACCCAGTACTTC.

The genes are TRBV9 and TRBJ2-5, with TRBD2 matching 8 bases. V trimming: 0 bases; J trimming: 5 bases; junction bases outside the gene matches: 9. The CDR3 is made up of 16 amino acids. The germline V gene has CDR1 SGDLS and CDR2 YYNGEE. CDR3 in amino acids: CASSVGLDGGVETQYF. The CDR3, as DNA: TGTGCCAGCAGCGTAGGTCTGGACGGGGGGGTGGAGACCCAGTACTTC.

This clone was seen more than once but under ten times. The rearrangement joins TRBV7-2 to TRBJ2-7; no clear D gene. Looked up from germline, CDR1 is SGHTA and CDR2 is FQGNSA. The ends were cut back, 4 bases at V and 7 bases at J, with 14 bases in the middle. This CDR3 has 13 residues. The CDR3 bases are TGTGCCAGCAGCTCAAAACTTGTCGGAGAGCAGTACTTC. This gives the protein CASSSKLVGEQYF.

This clone was detected a few times. The rearrangement links TRBV25-1 to TRBJ2-3, with no clear D. Germline V lookup: CDR1 MGHDK, CDR2 SYGVNS. V gave up 3 bases and J gave up 1 base, with 11 bases separating them. This CDR3 is built from 15 residues. In DNA, the CDR3 is TGTGCCAGCAGTGAGCAAGGGATCCGCACAGATACGCAGTATTTT. Amino acids: CASSEQGIRTDTQYF.

This clone showed up just a few times. The chain has TRBV7-2 and TRBJ2-3; 7 bases align to TRBD1. V lost 5 bases and J lost 2; bases outside the gene matches: 7. This CDR3 has 15 residues. The V gene's germline CDR1 is SGHTA and CDR2 FQGNSA. In DNA, the CDR3 is TGTGCCAGCAGCCCAGGGGGAGTACCCACAGATACGCAGTATTTT. This codes for CASSPGGVPTDTQYF.

In this sample, this clone turned up a few times. The V call is TRBV19, the J call TRBJ2-2; 8 bases are shared with TRBD1. The ends lost 5 bases at V and 1 base at J; junction bases unmatched: 3. Germline CDR1 is LNHDA and CDR2 is SQIVND (reference sequence). The CDR3 has 15 amino acids. CDR3 DNA sequence: TGTGCCAGTAGTGGGGACAGGAGGAACACCGGGGAGCTGTTTTTT. This sequence encodes CASSGDRRNTGELFF.

J is TRBJ2-3 and V is TRBV29-1; 7 bases are a match to TRBD2. V was pared by 7 bases and J by 0 bases, with 4 bases of the junction left unmatched. This CDR3 is 13 amino acids long. CDR1 and CDR2 (germline): SQVTM, ANQGSEA. For the CDR3, the DNA is TGCAGCGCTAGCGGAATCAGCACAGATACGCAGTATTTT. Amino acids: CSASGISTDTQYF.

The V and J genes are TRBV7-9 and TRBJ1-6; the D is unclear. This CDR3 spans 14 amino acids. Germline V CDR1 and CDR2: SEHNR, FQNEAQ (reference sequence). Trimming left V 1 base short and J 9 bases short, with 10 bases between. As DNA, the CDR3 is TGTGCCAGCAGCTTAGTTCCGGGCCTTTCACCCCTCCACTTT. It codes for CASSLVPGLSPLHF.

This sequence joins TRBV5-4 and TRBJ2-1; the D is unclear. This CDR3 spans 15 amino acids. Germline assignment: CDR1 SGHNT and CDR2 YYREEE (reference sequence). Between the trimmed V and J ends, which lost 4 bases and 0 bases, there was a span of 11 bases. CDR3 protein: CASSAKTSSYNEQFF. The CDR3 DNA is TGTGCCAGCAGCGCTAAGACGAGCTCCTACAATGAGCAGTTCTTC.

This clone has more than one count but fewer than ten. V and J are TRBV15 and TRBJ2-4; D is unclear. Germline V gives CDR1 LNHNV, CDR2 YYDKDF (reference sequence). V was pared by 8 bases and J by 3 bases, with 11 bases between. The CDR3 sequence is 13 residues long. CDR3 sequence: CATGSPLKNIQYF. CDR3 nucleotide sequence: TGTGCCACCGGTAGCCCACTCAAAAACATTCAGTACTTC.